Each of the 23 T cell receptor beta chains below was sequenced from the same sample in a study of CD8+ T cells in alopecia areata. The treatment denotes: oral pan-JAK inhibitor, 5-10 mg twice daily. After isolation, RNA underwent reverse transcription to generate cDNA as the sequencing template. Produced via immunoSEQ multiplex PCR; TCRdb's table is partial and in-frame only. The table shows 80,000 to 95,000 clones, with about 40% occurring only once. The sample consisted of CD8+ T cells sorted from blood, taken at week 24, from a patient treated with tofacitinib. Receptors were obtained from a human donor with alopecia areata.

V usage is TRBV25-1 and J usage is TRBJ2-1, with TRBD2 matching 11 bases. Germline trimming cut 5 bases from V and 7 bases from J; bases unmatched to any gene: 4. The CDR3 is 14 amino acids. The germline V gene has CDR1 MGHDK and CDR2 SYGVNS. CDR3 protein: CASSTSGSGNEQFF. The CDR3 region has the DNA TGTGCCAGCAGTACTAGCGGGAGCGGGAATGAGCAGTTCTTC.

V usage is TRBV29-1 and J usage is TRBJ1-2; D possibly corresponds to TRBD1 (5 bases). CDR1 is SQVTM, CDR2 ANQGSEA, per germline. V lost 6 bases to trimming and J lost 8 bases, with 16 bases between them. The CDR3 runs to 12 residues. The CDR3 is CSVPDSIGGYTF. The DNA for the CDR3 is TGCAGCGTCCCCGACAGTATTGGAGGCTACACCTTC.

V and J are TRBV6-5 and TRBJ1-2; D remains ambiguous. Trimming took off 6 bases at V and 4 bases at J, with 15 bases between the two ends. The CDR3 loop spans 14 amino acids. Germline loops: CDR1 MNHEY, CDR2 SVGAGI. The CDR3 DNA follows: TGTGCCAGCAGCTCGGACGGAGGGTTCTATGGCTACACCTTC. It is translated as CASSSDGGFYGYTF.

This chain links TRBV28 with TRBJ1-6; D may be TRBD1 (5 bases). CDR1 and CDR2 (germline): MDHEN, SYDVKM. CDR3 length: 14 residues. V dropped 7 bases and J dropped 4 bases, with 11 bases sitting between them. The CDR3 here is CASITDSYNSPLHF. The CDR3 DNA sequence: TGTGCCAGCATTACCGACAGTTATAATTCACCCCTCCACTTT.

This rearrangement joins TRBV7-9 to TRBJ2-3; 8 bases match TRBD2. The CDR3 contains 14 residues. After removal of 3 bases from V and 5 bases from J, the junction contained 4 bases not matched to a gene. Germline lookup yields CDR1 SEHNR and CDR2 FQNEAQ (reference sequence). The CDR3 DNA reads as TGTGCCAGCAGCTTGTTGCGGGAGGTAGATACGCAGTATTTT. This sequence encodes CASSLLREVDTQYF. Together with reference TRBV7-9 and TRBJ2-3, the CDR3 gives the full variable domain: DTGVSQNPRHKITKRGQNVTFRCDPISEHNRLYWYRQTLGQGPEFLTYFQNEAQLEKSRLLSDRFSAERPKGSFSTLEIQRTEQGDSAMYLCASSLLREVDTQYFGPGTRLTVL.

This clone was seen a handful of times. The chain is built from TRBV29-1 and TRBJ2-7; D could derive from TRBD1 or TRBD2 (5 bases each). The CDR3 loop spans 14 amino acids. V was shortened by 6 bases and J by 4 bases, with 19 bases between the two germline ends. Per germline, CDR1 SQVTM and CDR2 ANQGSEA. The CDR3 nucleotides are TGCAGCGTCGGAGCCGGGACCGATCTTTACGAGCAGTACTTC. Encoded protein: CSVGAGTDLYEQYF.

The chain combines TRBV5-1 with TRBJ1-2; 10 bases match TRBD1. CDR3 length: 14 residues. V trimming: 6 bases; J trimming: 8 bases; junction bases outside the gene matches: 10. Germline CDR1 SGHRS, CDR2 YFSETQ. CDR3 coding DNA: TGCGCCAGCAAACCCGGGACAGGGGACTCGGGCTACACCTTC. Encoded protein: CASKPGTGDSGYTF.

CDR3 sequence (DNA): TGTGCCAGCAGCTCGCCTCATCACCCTCCAGGAGCTGGTGAGCAGTTCTTC. It codes for CASSSPHHPPGAGEQFF. This chain joins TRBV7-9 and TRBJ2-1; no clear D. The CDR3 is made up of 17 amino acids. Per germline, CDR1 SEHNR and CDR2 FQNEAQ (reference sequence). Trimming stripped 4 bases from V and 9 bases from J, with 25 bases between.

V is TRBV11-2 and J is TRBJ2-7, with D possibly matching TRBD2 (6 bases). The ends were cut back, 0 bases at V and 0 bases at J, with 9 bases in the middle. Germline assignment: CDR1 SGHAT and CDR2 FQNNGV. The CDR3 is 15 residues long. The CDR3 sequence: CASSLESSDSYEQYF. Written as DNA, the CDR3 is TGTGCCAGCAGCTTAGAGTCTAGCGACTCCTACGAGCAGTACTTC.

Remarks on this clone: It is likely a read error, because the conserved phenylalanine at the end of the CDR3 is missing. The CDR3 DNA sequence: TGTGCCAGCAGTGAGACTAGCGGGAGCTCCTACGAGCAGTACCTC. Its protein is CASSETSGSSYEQYL. The rearrangement joins TRBV2 to TRBJ2-7; TRBD2 matches at 12 bases. The CDR3 is 15 residues long. J gave up 0 bases and V 3 bases, and 0 bases lay outside the gene matches. Per the germline V gene, CDR1 is SNHLY and CDR2 is FYNNEI.

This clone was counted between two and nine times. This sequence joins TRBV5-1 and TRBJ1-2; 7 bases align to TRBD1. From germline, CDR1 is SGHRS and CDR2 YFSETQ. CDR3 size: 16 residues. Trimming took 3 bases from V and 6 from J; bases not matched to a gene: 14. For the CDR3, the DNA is TGCGCCAGCAGCTCCGGGACAGAGACAAAGGTGGATGGCTACACCTTC. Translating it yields CASSSGTETKVDGYTF.

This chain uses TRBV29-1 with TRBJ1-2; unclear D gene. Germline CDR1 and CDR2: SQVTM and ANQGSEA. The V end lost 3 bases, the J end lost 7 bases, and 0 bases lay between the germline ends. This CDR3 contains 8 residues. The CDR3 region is CSVDGYTF. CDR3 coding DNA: TGCAGCGTTGATGGCTACACCTTC.

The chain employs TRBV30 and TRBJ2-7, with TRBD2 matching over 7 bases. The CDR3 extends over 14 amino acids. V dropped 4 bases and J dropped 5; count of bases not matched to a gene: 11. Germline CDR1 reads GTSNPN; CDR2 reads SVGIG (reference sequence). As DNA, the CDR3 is TGTGCCTGGACCGGGGGGAGCGGGGTCAACGAGCAGTACTTC. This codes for CAWTGGSGVNEQYF. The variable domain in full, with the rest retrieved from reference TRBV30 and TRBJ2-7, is SQTIHQWPATLVQPVGSPLSLECTVEGTSNPNLYWYRQAAGRGLQLLFYSVGIGQISSEVPQNLSASRPQDRQFILSSKKLLLSDSGFYLCAWTGGSGVNEQYFGPGTRLTVT.

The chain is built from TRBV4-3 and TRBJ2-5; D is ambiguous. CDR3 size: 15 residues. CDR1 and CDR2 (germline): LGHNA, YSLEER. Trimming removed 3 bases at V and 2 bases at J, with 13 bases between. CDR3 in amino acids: CASSQSPAVQETQYF. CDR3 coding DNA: TGCGCCAGCAGCCAGTCCCCGGCGGTACAAGAGACCCAGTACTTC.

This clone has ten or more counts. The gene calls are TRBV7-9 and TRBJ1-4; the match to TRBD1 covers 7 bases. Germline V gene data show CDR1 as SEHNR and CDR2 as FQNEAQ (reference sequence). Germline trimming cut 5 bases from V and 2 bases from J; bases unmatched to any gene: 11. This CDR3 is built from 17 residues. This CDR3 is CASSPRQGEATNEKLFF. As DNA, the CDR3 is TGTGCCAGCAGCCCGCGACAGGGAGAGGCGACTAATGAAAAACTGTTTTTT.

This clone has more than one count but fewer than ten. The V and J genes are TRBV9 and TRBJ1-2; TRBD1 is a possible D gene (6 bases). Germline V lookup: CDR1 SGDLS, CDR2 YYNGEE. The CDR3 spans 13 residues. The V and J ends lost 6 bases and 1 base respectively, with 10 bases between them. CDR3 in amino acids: CASTRGGNYGYTF. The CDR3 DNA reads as TGTGCCAGCACTCGAGGGGGTAACTATGGCTACACCTTC.

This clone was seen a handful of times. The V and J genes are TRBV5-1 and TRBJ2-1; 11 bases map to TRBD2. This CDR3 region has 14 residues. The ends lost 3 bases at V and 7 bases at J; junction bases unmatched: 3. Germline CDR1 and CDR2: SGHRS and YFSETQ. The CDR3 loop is CASSSSGRRNEQFF. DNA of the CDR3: TGCGCCAGCAGCTCTAGCGGGAGGAGGAATGAGCAGTTCTTC.

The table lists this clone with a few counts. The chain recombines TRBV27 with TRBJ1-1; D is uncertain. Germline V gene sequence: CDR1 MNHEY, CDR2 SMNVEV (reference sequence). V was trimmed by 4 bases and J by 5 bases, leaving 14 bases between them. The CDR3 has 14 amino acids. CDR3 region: CASSWAGAETEAFF. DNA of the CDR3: TGTGCCAGCAGTTGGGCAGGTGCGGAGACTGAAGCTTTCTTT.

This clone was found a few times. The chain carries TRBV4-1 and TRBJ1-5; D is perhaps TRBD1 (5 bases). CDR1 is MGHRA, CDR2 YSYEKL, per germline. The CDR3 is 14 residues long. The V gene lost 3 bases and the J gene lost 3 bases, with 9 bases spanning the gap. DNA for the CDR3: TGCGCCAGCAGCCACACGACAGCCAATCAGCCCCAGCATTTT. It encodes CASSHTTANQPQHF.

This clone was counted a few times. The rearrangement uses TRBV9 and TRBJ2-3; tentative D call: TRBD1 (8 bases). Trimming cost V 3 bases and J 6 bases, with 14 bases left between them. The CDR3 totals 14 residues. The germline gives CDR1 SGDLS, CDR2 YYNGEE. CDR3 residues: CASSAGQGGDTQYF. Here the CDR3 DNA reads TGTGCCAGCAGCGCAGGACAGGGAGGGGATACGCAGTATTTT. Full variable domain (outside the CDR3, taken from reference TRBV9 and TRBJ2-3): DSGVTQTPKHLITATGQRVTLRCSPRSGDLSVYWYQQSLDQGLQFLIQYYNGEERAKGNILERFSAQQFPDLHSELNLSSLELGDSALYFCASSAGQGGDTQYFGPGTRLTVL.

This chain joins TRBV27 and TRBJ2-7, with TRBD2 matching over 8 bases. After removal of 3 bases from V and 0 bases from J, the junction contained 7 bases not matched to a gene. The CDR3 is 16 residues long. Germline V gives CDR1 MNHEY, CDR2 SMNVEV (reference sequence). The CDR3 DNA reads TGTGCCAGCAGTTTCCGAACTAGCGGAAGCTCCTACGAGCAGTACTTC. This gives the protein CASSFRTSGSSYEQYF.

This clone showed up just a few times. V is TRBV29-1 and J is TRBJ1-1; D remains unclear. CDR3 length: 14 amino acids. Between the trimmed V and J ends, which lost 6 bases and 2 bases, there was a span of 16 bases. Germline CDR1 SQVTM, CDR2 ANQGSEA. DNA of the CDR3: TGCAGCGTGCCCCGGGTCCCAGATAACACTGAAGCTTTCTTT. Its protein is CSVPRVPDNTEAFF.

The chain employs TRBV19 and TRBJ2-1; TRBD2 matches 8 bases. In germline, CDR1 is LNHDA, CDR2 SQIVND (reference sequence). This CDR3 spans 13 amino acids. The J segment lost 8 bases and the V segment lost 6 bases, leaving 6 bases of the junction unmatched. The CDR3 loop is CASSSGRGDEQFF. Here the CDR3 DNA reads TGTGCCAGTAGCAGCGGGAGAGGGGATGAGCAGTTCTTC.